The 30 T cell receptor beta chains listed next were all sequenced from one sample in a study of blood T cell repertoires in COVID-19. The data were produced by immunoSEQ multiplex PCR, yet TCRdb's version contains in-frame clones alone and is incomplete. Of fewer than 150,000 clones listed, roughly 79% are singletons. The sequenced material came from peripheral blood. The receptors derive from a man older than 75 with acute or convalescent COVID-19.

Turning to this clone: This sample includes further DNA sequences coding for the same CDR3. The chain uses TRBV5-4 and TRBJ2-3; 7 nucleotides match TRBD1. This CDR3 region has 15 residues. V dropped 3 bases and J dropped 1; count of bases not matched to a gene: 5. CDR1 and CDR2 from the germline V gene are SGHNT and YYREEE (reference sequence). The CDR3 loop is CASSSRTGGTDTQYF. In DNA, the CDR3 is TGTGCCAGCAGCTCCCGGACAGGCGGCACAGATACGCAGTATTTT.

The chain links TRBV2 to TRBJ2-1; 14 nucleotides agree with TRBD2. V dropped 6 bases and J dropped 6; count of bases not matched to a gene: 7. The CDR3 runs to 16 residues. The germline CDR1 and CDR2 sequences are SNHLY and FYNNEI. In nucleotides, the CDR3 is TGTGCCAGCAGGCCCCGACTAGCGGGGGGGTTCAATGAGCAGTTCTTC. Its protein product is CASRPRLAGGFNEQFF.

The chain carries TRBV6-4 and TRBJ2-3; TRBD2 matches at 8 bases. This CDR3 is built from 14 residues. Trimming removed 5 bases from V and 1 base from J; junction bases left unmatched: 2. Germline CDR1 is MRHNA and CDR2 is SNTAGT. CDR3 loop: CASSLSGGTDTQYF. The CDR3 nucleotides are TGTGCCAGCAGTCTTAGCGGGGGCACAGATACGCAGTATTTT.

V is TRBV6-6 and J is TRBJ2-7; 8 nucleotides match TRBD2. Germline assignment: CDR1 MNHNY and CDR2 SVGAGI (reference sequence). J gave up 3 bases and V 2 bases, and 6 bases lay outside the gene matches. The CDR3 contains 15 residues. For the CDR3, the DNA is TGTGCCAGCAGTTACCTGGGCGGGGGGAACTACGAGCAGTACTTC. It is translated as CASSYLGGGNYEQYF.

The sample holds many counts of this clone. V is TRBV11-2 and J is TRBJ2-1; D is possibly TRBD2 (6 bases). The CDR3 loop spans 15 amino acids. Trimming stripped 1 base from V and 1 base from J, with 8 bases between. The germline gives CDR1 SGHAT, CDR2 FQNNGV. The CDR3 region is CASSLGRGSYNEQFF. The DNA of the CDR3 is TGTGCCAGCAGCTTAGGGCGGGGATCCTACAATGAGCAGTTCTTC.

Comments on this clone: At one end, the junction sequence differs from germline, possibly due to a read error. The V gene is TRBV6-6, the J gene TRBJ1-3; D is possibly TRBD1 (6 bases). Looked up from germline, CDR1 is MNHNY and CDR2 is SVGAGI (reference sequence). The CDR3 has 13 residues. The CDR3 DNA follows: TGTGCCAGCACTTGGACAGCTGGGAACACCATATATTTT. Its protein is CASTWTAGNTIYF.

The J gene is TRBJ2-7, the V gene TRBV23-1, with 9 bases aligning to TRBD1. TRBV23-1 is an ORF; its function is uncertain. This CDR3 is built from 15 residues. The ends lost 4 bases at V and 2 bases at J; junction bases unmatched: 6. The CDR3 loop reads CASSPRTGETYEQYF. DNA for the CDR3: TGCGCCAGCAGTCCTAGGACAGGGGAAACCTACGAGCAGTACTTC.

There are many counts of this clone. The chain links TRBV20-1 to TRBJ2-7; 9 bases map to TRBD2. J was trimmed by 7 bases and V by 3 bases; bases with no gene match: 10. The V gene's germline CDR1 is DFQATT and CDR2 SNEGSKA (reference sequence). The CDR3 consists of 14 residues. For the CDR3, the DNA is TGCAGTGCTAGTGCGGCGGGGGGGGTCGGAGAGCAGTACTTC. Its translation: CSASAAGGVGEQYF.

The V and J genes are TRBV5-3 and TRBJ2-4; D remains unclear. TRBV5-3 is known as an ORF, though its function is uncertain. With 6 bases removed from V and 7 bases from J, the gap between germline ends came to 5 bases. CDR3 size: 10 residues. The CDR3 sequence: CARTSNIQYF. CDR3 nucleotides: TGTGCCAGAACCTCCAACATTCAGTACTTC.

This rearrangement joins TRBV5-1 to TRBJ2-5; D perhaps matches TRBD2 (6 bases). Germline-derived CDR1 and CDR2 are SGHRS and YFSETQ. This CDR3 comprises 13 residues. The V gene lost 3 bases and the J gene lost 4 bases, with 10 bases spanning the gap. This chain's CDR3 is CASSYTGGETQYF. The CDR3 DNA follows: TGCGCCAGCAGCTACACCGGGGGAGAGACCCAGTACTTC.

The chain combines TRBV7-8 with TRBJ2-5; the D gene is possibly TRBD2 (5 bases). The CDR3 has 16 residues. Germline loops: CDR1 SGHVS, CDR2 FQNEAQ. Trimming removed 1 base at V and 3 bases at J, with 15 bases between. The DNA of the CDR3 is TGTGCCAGCAGCTTAGGGCCGGCAGGACTGGAAGAGACCCAGTACTTC. It codes for CASSLGPAGLEETQYF.

J is TRBJ2-7 and V is TRBV5-1; 7 nucleotides line up with TRBD1. Germline V gene data show CDR1 as SGHRS and CDR2 as YFSETQ. The junction had 5 bases not matched to a gene; V was cut back by 0 bases and J by 2 bases. This CDR3 spans 15 amino acids. In DNA, the CDR3 is TGCGCCAGCAGCTTGGGTACAGGGGAAACCTACGAGCAGTACTTC. It yields the protein CASSLGTGETYEQYF.

The chain has TRBV7-8 and TRBJ2-2, with 8 bases that match TRBD2. This CDR3 spans 15 amino acids. J was trimmed by 8 bases and V by 1 base; bases with no gene match: 6. CDR1 is SGHVS and CDR2 is FQNEAQ in the germline V gene. CDR3 in amino acids: CASSLGGAGVGELFF. CDR3 nucleotides: TGTGCCAGCAGCTTAGGAGGAGCGGGGGTTGGGGAGCTGTTTTTT.

This chain connects TRBV30 to TRBJ2-3; 9 positions match TRBD1. Germline CDR1 is GTSNPN and CDR2 is SVGIG (reference sequence). The CDR3 is made up of 14 amino acids. J gave up 1 base and V 4 bases, and 3 bases lay outside the gene matches. CDR3 coding DNA: TGTGCCTGGACGGGGACAGGGCGCACAGATACGCAGTATTTT. Residues: CAWTGTGRTDTQYF.

V is TRBV7-8 and J is TRBJ1-4; D gene unclear. V was cut by 2 bases and J by 5 bases, with 15 bases left in between. The length of the CDR3 is 16 residues. Germline V gives CDR1 SGHVS, CDR2 FQNEAQ. The CDR3 region is CASSLSLPILNEKLFF. Written as DNA, the CDR3 is TGTGCCAGCAGCTTATCCCTACCGATTTTAAATGAAAAACTGTTTTTT.

The chain couples TRBV5-6 to TRBJ2-1, with 8 bases fitting TRBD2. The CDR3 extends over 14 amino acids. Germline CDR1 reads SGHDT; CDR2 reads YYEEEE. V shed 2 bases and J 7 bases; nucleotides not matched to a gene: 5. The CDR3 spells CASSFRGGRNEQFF. In nucleotides, the CDR3 is TGTGCCAGCAGCTTTCGGGGGGGCCGGAATGAGCAGTTCTTC.

This chain links TRBV4-1 with TRBJ1-1; D is uncertain. This CDR3 has 14 amino acids. Germline V CDR1 and CDR2: MGHRA, YSYEKL. V was clipped by 0 bases and J by 1 base, with 6 bases between them. The CDR3 coding sequence is TGCGCCAGCAGCCAAGATCACAGGAACACTGAAGCTTTCTTT. This codes for CASSQDHRNTEAFF.

This chain uses TRBV10-3 with TRBJ1-1; no clear D gene. CDR3 length equals 13 residues. CDR1 and CDR2 (germline): ENHRY, SYGVKD. V lost 4 bases and J 3 bases, leaving 9 bases between the germline ends. CDR3 protein: CAISGAIYTEAFF. The CDR3 DNA sequence: TGTGCCATCAGTGGGGCAATTTACACTGAAGCTTTCTTT.

This clone has only a few counts. The genes are TRBV19 and TRBJ1-6; 7 bases fit TRBD1. V dropped 5 bases and J dropped 10; count of bases not matched to a gene: 8. The CDR3 covers 14 residues. Germline V gene data show CDR1 as LNHDA and CDR2 as SQIVND (reference sequence). The CDR3 spells CASSWVDRASPLHF. The CDR3 DNA reads TGTGCCAGTAGTTGGGTAGACAGGGCCTCACCCCTCCACTTT.

By share, this clone counts as medium-sized. The chain carries TRBV2 and TRBJ2-3; 14 nucleotides match TRBD2. This CDR3 has 16 residues. With V trimmed by 5 bases and J by 5 bases, 6 bases remained unmatched. Germline CDR1 reads SNHLY; CDR2 reads FYNNEI. The CDR3: CASSWGLAGAGDTQYF. In nucleotides, the CDR3 is TGTGCCAGCAGTTGGGGACTAGCGGGGGCGGGAGATACGCAGTATTTT. The whole variable domain, filled in from reference TRBV2 and TRBJ2-3, reads EPEVTQTPSHQVTQMGQEVILRCVPISNHLYFYWYRQILGQKVEFLVSFYNNEISEKSEIFDDQFSVERPDGSNFTLKIRSTKLEDSAMYFCASSWGLAGAGDTQYFGPGTRLTVL.

J is TRBJ2-7 and V is TRBV3-1 (or the pseudogene TRBV3-2); unclear D gene. Germline V CDR1 and CDR2: LGHDT, YNNKEL (reference sequence). Trimming removed 4 bases from V and 6 bases from J, with 7 bases in between. This CDR3 has 11 amino acids. CDR3 amino acids: CASSRPGEQYF. CDR3 nucleotides: TGTGCCAGCAGCCGCCCAGGCGAGCAGTACTTC.

The V call is TRBV5-5, the J call TRBJ2-7; a weak D match, TRBD1 (6 bases). CDR3 length equals 15 residues. The germline V and J ends were trimmed by 6 bases and 2 bases, with 18 bases remaining between them. CDR1 and CDR2 from the germline V gene are SGHKS and YYEKEE (reference sequence). For the CDR3, the DNA is TGTGCCAGCACCCACACGGGCAGGGGAGCCTACGAGCAGTACTTC. This sequence encodes CASTHTGRGAYEQYF.

The V gene is TRBV7-9, the J gene TRBJ1-3; TRBD1 matches 12 bases. Germline values: CDR1 SEHNR, CDR2 FQNEAQ (reference sequence). The CDR3 consists of 16 residues. Trimming took 10 bases from V and 4 from J; bases not matched to a gene: 11. For the CDR3, the DNA is TGTGCCACCCCACCGGGACAGGGGGCGCAAGGAAACACCATATATTTT. Its translation is CATPPGQGAQGNTIYF. Drawing the rest from reference TRBV7-9 and TRBJ1-3, the complete variable domain is DTGVSQNPRHKITKRGQNVTFRCDPISEHNRLYWYRQTLGQGPEFLTYFQNEAQLEKSRLLSDRFSAERPKGSFSTLEIQRTEQGDSAMYLCATPPGQGAQGNTIYFGEGSWLTVV.

This chain uses TRBV23-1 with TRBJ2-1; 9 nucleotides agree with TRBD1. TRBV23-1 is an ORF for which the function is uncertain. CDR3 size: 16 residues. Trimming took 3 bases from V and 1 from J; bases not matched to a gene: 4. CDR3 DNA sequence: TGCGCCAGCAGTCACCTGGACAGGGGATCCTACAATGAGCAGTTCTTC. This encodes CASSHLDRGSYNEQFF.

The CDR3 sequence: CASSRLAGGRLLYNEQFF. CDR3 DNA sequence: TGTGCCAGCAGTCGACTAGCGGGGGGGAGGCTCCTCTACAATGAGCAGTTCTTC. The rearrangement links TRBV2 to TRBJ2-1, with 14 bases aligning to TRBD2. The V gene's germline CDR1 is SNHLY and CDR2 FYNNEI. Trimming removed 5 bases from V and 3 bases from J; junction bases left unmatched: 9. There are 18 residues in the CDR3.

The chain couples TRBV25-1 to TRBJ2-1; maybe TRBD2 (6 bases). CDR1 and CDR2 (germline): MGHDK, SYGVNS. V shed 1 base and J shed 10 bases, with 14 bases lying between them. The CDR3 runs 14 residues. The CDR3 sequence: CASSESGENVEQFF. CDR3 DNA: TGTGCCAGCAGTGAATCGGGGGAGAATGTCGAGCAGTTCTTC.

This chain joins TRBV4-2 and TRBJ1-4; TRBD1 might be the D (5 bases). CDR3 length: 16 amino acids. The V end was cut by 4 bases, the J end by 3 bases, with 15 bases between. Germline CDR1 LGHNA, CDR2 YNFKEQ. CDR3 DNA: TGTGCCAGCAGCCCGTCCAGCTGGGGGGCTAATGAAAAACTGTTTTTT. Translated, it gives CASSPSSWGANEKLFF.

The V gene is TRBV6-5, the J gene TRBJ1-3, with 11 bases identical to TRBD1. Germline V gene sequence: CDR1 MNHEY, CDR2 SVGAGI. With 0 bases clipped from V and 2 bases from J, the junction kept 0 bases outside the gene matches. This CDR3 comprises 16 residues. CDR3 DNA: TGTGCCAGCAGTTACTCGGGACAGGGGGCTGGAAACACCATATATTTT. The encoded protein is CASSYSGQGAGNTIYF.

V usage is TRBV29-1 and J usage is TRBJ1-2; possible D gene TRBD1, 5 bases. CDR1 is SQVTM and CDR2 is ANQGSEA in the germline V gene. This CDR3 contains 11 residues. Trimming shortened V by 3 bases and J by 14 bases, and 16 bases separated the two germline ends. CDR3 nucleotide sequence: TGCAGCGTTGACGGTGGGGCCCGGGGGACCTTC. Protein product: CSVDGGARGTF.

This clone was recorded many times. This chain uses TRBV5-1 with TRBJ2-5; no definite D call. V lost 0 bases and J lost 3, with 3 bases in between. CDR1 is SGHRS, CDR2 YFSETQ, per germline. This CDR3 contains 12 residues. CDR3 residues: CASSLGKETQYF. The DNA for the CDR3 is TGCGCCAGCAGCTTGGGTAAAGAGACCCAGTACTTC.